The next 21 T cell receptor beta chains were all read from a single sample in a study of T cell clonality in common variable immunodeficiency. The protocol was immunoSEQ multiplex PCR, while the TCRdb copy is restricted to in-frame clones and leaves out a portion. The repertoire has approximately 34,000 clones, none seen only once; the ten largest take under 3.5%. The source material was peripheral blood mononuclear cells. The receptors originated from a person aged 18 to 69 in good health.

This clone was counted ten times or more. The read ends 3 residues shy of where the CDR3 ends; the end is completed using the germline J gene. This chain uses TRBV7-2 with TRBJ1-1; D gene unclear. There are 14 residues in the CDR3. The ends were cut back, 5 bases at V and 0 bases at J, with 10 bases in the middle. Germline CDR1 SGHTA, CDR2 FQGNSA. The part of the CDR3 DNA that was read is TGTGCCAGCAGCAAGGCGGGATTGAACACTGAA. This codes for CASSKAGLNTE. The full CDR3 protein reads CASSKAGLNTEAFF.

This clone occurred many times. The CDR3 region is CAISPNRGPYGYTF. Partial CDR3 DNA: TGTGCCATCAGTCCAAATAGGGGGCCCTATGGC. The chain recombines TRBV10-3 with TRBJ1-2; 7 bases align to TRBD1. The CDR3 is cut off 3 residues early in the read; its end comes from the germline J gene. J gave up 4 bases and V 5 bases, and 7 bases lay outside the gene matches. Germline V lookup: CDR1 ENHRY, CDR2 SYGVKD. The CDR3 contains 14 residues.

The CDR3 loop is CASSSNYEQYF. The CDR3 DNA, read in part, is TGCGCCAGCAGCTCAAACTACGAG. The V and J genes are TRBV5-1 and TRBJ2-7; D is ambiguous. From the germline J gene comes the end of the CDR3, since the read stops 3 residues before it. Germline CDR1 reads SGHRS; CDR2 reads YFSETQ. The CDR3 spans 11 residues. V gave up 3 bases and J gave up 3 bases, with 4 bases separating them.

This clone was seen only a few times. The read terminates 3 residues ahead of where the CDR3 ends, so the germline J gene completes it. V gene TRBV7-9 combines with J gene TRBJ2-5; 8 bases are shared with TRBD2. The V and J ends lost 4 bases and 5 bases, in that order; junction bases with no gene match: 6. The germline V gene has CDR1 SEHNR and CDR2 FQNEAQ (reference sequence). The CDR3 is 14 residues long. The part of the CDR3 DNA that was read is TGTGCCAGCAGCTATGGTAGCGGGGTCGAGACC. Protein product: CASSYGSGVET. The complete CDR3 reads CASSYGSGVETQYF.

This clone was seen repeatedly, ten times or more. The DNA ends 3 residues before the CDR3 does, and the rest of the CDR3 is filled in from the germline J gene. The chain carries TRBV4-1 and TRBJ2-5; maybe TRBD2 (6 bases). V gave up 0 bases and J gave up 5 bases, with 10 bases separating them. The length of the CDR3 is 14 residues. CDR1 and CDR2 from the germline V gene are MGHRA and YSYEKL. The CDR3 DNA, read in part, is TGCGCCAGCAGCCAAGATGGCCTAGCGGAGACC. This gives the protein CASSQDGLAET. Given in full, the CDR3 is CASSQDGLAETQYF.

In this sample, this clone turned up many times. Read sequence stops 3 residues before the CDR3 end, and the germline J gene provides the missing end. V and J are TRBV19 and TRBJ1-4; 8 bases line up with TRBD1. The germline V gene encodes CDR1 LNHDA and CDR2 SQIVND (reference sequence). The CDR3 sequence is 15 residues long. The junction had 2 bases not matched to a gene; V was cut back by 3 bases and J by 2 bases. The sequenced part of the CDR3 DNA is TGTGCCAGTAGTATTCGGACAGGGACTAATGAAAAA. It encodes CASSIRTGTNEK. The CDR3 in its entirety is CASSIRTGTNEKLFF.

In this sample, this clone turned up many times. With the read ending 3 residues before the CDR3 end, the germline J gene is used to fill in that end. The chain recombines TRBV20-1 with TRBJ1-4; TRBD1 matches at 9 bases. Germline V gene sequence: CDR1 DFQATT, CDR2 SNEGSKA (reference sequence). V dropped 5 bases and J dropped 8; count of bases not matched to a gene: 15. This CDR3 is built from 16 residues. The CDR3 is CSAQGAKTGGREKLFF. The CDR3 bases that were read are TGCAGTGCTCAGGGAGCCAAAACAGGGGGCAGGGAAAAA.

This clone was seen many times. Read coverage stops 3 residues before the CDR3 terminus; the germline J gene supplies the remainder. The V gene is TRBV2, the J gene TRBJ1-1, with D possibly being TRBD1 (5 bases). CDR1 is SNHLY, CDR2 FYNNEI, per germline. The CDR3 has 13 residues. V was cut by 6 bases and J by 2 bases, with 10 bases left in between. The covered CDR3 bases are TGTGCCAGCAGCGACAGCTTCAACACTGAA. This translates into CASSDSFNTE. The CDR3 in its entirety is CASSDSFNTEAFF.

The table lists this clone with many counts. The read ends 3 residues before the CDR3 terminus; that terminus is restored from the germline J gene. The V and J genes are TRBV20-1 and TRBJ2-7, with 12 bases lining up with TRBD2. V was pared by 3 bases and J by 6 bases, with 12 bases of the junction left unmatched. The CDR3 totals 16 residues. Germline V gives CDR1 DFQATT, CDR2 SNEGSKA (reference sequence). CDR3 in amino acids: CSARSLTSGSLREQYF. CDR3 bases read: TGCAGTGCTAGGTCCCTGACTAGCGGGAGTTTACGCGAG.

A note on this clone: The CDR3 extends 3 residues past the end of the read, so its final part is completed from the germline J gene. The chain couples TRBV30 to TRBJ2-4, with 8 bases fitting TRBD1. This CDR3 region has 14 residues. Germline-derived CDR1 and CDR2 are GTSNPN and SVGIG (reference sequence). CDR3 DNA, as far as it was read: TGTGCCTGGAGTGTTTCCGGGACAGGCTATGGT. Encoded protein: CAWSVSGTGYG. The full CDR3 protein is CAWSVSGTGYGQYF.

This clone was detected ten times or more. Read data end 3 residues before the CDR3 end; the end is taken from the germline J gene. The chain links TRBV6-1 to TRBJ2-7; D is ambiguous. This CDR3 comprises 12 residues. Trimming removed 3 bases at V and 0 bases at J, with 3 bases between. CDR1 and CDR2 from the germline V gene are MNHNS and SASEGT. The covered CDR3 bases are TGTGCCAGCAGTGACAGCTCCTACGAG. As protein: CASSDSSYE. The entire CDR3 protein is CASSDSSYEQYF.

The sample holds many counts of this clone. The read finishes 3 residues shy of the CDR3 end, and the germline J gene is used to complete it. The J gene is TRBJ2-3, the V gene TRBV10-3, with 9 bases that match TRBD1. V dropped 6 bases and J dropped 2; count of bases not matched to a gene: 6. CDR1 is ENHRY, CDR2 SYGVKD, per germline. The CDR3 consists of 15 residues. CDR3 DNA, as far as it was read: TGTGCCATCAGGGACAGGGGAGGGATCACAGATACG. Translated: CAIRDRGGITDT. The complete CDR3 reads CAIRDRGGITDTQYF.

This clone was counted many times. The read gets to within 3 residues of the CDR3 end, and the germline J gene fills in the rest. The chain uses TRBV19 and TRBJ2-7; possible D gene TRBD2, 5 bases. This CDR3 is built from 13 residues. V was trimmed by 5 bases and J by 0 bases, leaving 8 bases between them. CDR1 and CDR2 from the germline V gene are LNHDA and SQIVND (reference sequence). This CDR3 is CASSFAGSYEQYF. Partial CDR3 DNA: TGTGCCAGTAGTTTCGCGGGCTCCTACGAG.

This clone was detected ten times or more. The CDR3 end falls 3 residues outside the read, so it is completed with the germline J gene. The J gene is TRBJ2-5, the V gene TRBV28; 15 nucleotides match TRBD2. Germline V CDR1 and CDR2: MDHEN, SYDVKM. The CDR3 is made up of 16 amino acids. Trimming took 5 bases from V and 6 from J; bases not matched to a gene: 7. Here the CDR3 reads CASSAGLAGGLKTQYF. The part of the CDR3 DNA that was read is TGTGCCAGCAGTGCAGGACTAGCGGGGGGGTTAAAGACC. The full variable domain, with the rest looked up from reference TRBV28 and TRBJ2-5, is DVKVTQSSRYLVKRTGEKVFLECVQDMDHENMFWYRQDPGLGLRLIYFSYDVKMKEKGDIPEGYSVSREKKERFSLILESASTNQTSMYLCASSAGLAGGLKTQYFGPGTRLLVL.

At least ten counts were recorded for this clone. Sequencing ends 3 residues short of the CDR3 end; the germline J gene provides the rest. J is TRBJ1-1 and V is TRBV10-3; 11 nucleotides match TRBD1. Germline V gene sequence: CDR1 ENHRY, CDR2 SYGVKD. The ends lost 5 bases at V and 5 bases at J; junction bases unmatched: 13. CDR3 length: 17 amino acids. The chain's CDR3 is CAISPGQGGGGETEAFF. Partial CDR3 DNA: TGTGCCATCAGTCCGGGACAGGGGGGCGGAGGCGAAACTGAA.

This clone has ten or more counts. CDR3 sequence reads: CASSISGRITSYNEQFF. CDR3 DNA, as far as it was read: TGTGCCAGTAGTATTTCAGGGCGGATAACCTCCTACAATGAG. The genes are TRBV19 and TRBJ2-1, with D perhaps TRBD1 (5 bases). The CDR3 goes on 3 residues after the read ends, and that part is filled in from the germline J gene. The CDR3 extends over 17 amino acids. In germline, CDR1 is LNHDA, CDR2 SQIVND (reference sequence). The V and J ends lost 3 bases and 0 bases respectively, with 15 bases between them. Full variable domain (missing parts from reference TRBV19 and TRBJ2-1): DGGITQSPKYLFRKEGQNVTLSCEQNLNHDAMYWYRQDPGQGLRLIYYSQIVNDFQKGDIAEGYSVSREKKESFPLTVTSAQKNPTAFYLCASSISGRITSYNEQFFGPGTRLTVL.

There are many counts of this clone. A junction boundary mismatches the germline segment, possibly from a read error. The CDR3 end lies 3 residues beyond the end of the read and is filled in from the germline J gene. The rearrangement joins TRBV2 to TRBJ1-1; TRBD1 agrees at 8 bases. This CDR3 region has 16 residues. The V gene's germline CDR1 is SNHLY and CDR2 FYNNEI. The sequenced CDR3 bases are TGTGTCAGCAGCCCCTTGGCAGGGGGCGTGGGCACTGAA. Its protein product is CVSSPLAGGVGTE. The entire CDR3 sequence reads CVSSPLAGGVGTEAFF.

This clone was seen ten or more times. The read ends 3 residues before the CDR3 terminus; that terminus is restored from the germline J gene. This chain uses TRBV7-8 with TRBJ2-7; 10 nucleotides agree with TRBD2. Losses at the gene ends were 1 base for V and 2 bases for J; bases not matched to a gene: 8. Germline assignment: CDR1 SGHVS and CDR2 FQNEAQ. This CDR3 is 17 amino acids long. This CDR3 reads CASSLVLTSGRPYEQYF. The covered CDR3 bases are TGTGCCAGCAGCTTAGTCTTGACTAGCGGGCGGCCCTACGAG.

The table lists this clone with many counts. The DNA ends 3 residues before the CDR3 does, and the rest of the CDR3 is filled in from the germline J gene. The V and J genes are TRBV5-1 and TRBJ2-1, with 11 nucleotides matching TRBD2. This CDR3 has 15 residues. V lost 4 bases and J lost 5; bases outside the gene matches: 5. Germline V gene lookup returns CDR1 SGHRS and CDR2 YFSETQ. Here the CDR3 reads CASSAGTSGNNEQFF. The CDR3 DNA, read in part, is TGCGCCAGCAGCGCCGGGACTAGCGGAAACAATGAG.

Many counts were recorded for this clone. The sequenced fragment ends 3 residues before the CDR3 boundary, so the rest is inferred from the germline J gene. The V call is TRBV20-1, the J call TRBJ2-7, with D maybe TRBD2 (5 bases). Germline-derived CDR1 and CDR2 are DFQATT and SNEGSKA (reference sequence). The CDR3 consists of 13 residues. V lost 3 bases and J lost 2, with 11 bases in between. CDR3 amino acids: CSASFGLTYEQYF. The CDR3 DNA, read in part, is TGCAGTGCTAGTTTTGGACTGACCTACGAG.

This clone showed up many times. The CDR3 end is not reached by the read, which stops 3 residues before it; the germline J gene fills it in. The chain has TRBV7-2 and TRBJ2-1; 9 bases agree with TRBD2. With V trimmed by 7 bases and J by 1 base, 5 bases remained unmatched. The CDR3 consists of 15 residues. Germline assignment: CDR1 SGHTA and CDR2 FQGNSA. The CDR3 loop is CASTITSGSYNEQFF. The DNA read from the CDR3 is TGTGCCAGCACTATTACTAGCGGGTCCTACAATGAG.